The next 21 T cell receptor beta chains were all read from a single sample in a study of cytomegalovirus exposure and HLA in healthy donors. With 60 Vbeta and 13 Jbeta primers, the PCR was carried out. Measured with immunoSEQ multiplex PCR; TCRdb has only the in-frame clones, and not every one. The sample lists about 210,000 clones, 75% to 80% occurring once. Sequencing input: PBMCs. These receptors all stem from a male donor in good health and CMV-seronegative.

The V gene is TRBV11-2, the J gene TRBJ1-3, with D possibly being TRBD1 (5 bases). The V and J ends lost 2 bases and 3 bases respectively, with 11 bases between them. The length of the CDR3 is 15 residues. The V gene's germline CDR1 is SGHAT and CDR2 FQNNGV. The CDR3 nucleotides are TGTGCCAGCAGCTTATCCGGGGGAGATGGAAACACCATATATTTT. Protein sequence: CASSLSGGDGNTIYF.

V usage is TRBV27 and J usage is TRBJ2-1; 10 nucleotides align to TRBD2. CDR1 MNHEY and CDR2 SMNVEV come from the germline V gene (reference sequence). The CDR3 totals 15 residues. The J segment lost 4 bases and the V segment lost 4 bases, leaving 4 bases of the junction unmatched. Here the CDR3 DNA reads TGTGCCAGCAGTTCTAGCGGGAGAATGTACAATGAGCAGTTCTTC. Protein product: CASSSSGRMYNEQFF.

The chain joins TRBV9 to TRBJ2-3; TRBD1 is a possible D gene (6 bases). Per the germline V gene, CDR1 is SGDLS and CDR2 is YYNGEE. Trimming removed 0 bases at V and 2 bases at J, with 10 bases between. CDR3 length: 15 residues. CDR3 amino acids: CASSVGTANTDTQYF. CDR3 nucleotides: TGTGCCAGCAGCGTAGGGACAGCGAACACAGATACGCAGTATTTT.

The chain couples TRBV5-6 to TRBJ1-3; D unclear. CDR1 is SGHDT, CDR2 YYEEEE, per germline. CDR3 length: 12 amino acids. CDR3 DNA sequence: TGTGGGATCGGAGCCTCTGGAAACACCATATATTTT. This sequence encodes CGIGASGNTIYF. Looking up the rest from reference TRBV5-6 and TRBJ1-3 gives the full variable domain: DAGVTQSPTHLIKTRGQQVTLRCSPKSGHDTVSWYQQALGQGPQFIFQYYEEEERQRGNFPDRFSGHQFPNYSSELNVNALLLGDSALYLCGIGASGNTIYFGEGSWLTVV.

Only a few counts were recorded for this clone. The chain carries TRBV30 and TRBJ2-7; a weak D match, TRBD1 (6 bases). Trimming took 2 bases from V and 0 from J, leaving 11 bases between them. The CDR3 runs to 14 residues. In germline, CDR1 is GTSNPN, CDR2 SVGIG (reference sequence). This chain's CDR3 is CAWSPGTSSYEQYF. The CDR3 DNA reads TGTGCCTGGAGTCCCGGGACATCCTCCTACGAGCAGTACTTC.

The chain links TRBV6-1 to TRBJ2-3; no firm D call. V was shortened by 2 bases and J by 0 bases, with 12 bases between the two germline ends. This CDR3 is 16 amino acids long. Per germline, CDR1 MNHNS and CDR2 SASEGT. CDR3 nucleotides: TGTGCCAGCAGTGAACTACGGTCCTCTAGCACAGATACGCAGTATTTT. Its translation is CASSELRSSSTDTQYF.

The J gene is TRBJ2-1, the V gene TRBV5-4; TRBD2 matches at 8 bases. V lost 4 bases, J lost 7 bases, and 10 bases stayed unmatched. Germline assignment: CDR1 SGHNT and CDR2 YYREEE (reference sequence). CDR3 size: 15 residues. As DNA, the CDR3 is TGTGCCAGCAGCCGGGGGAGCGGGAGTGGAAATGAGCAGTTCTTC. Its translation: CASSRGSGSGNEQFF.

As to this clone: The sample holds other DNA sequences that translate to the same CDR3. The J gene is TRBJ1-5, the V gene TRBV6-1; D perhaps matches TRBD1 (6 bases). This CDR3 spans 13 amino acids. Germline V lookup: CDR1 MNHNS, CDR2 SASEGT. V was shortened by 2 bases and J by 4 bases, with 6 bases between the two germline ends. As DNA, the CDR3 is TGTGCCAGCAGTGAACAGGGGAATCAGCCCCAGCATTTT. Amino acids: CASSEQGNQPQHF.

This rearrangement joins TRBV7-3 to TRBJ2-2; 7 positions agree with TRBD2. The germline V gene encodes CDR1 SGHTA and CDR2 FQGTGA. V shed 5 bases, J shed 3 bases, and the junction held 12 bases outside the gene matches. This CDR3 is 17 amino acids long. CDR3 DNA: TGTGCCAGCAGCCCAGCCCTTGCGGGAGTCGACACCGGGGAGCTGTTTTTT. Its protein is CASSPALAGVDTGELFF.

The V call is TRBV7-9, the J call TRBJ1-6, with a tentative D call TRBD1 (6 bases). Per germline, CDR1 SEHNR and CDR2 FQNEAQ (reference sequence). The CDR3 totals 14 residues. V was pared by 2 bases and J by 13 bases, with 15 bases between. In nucleotides, the CDR3 is TGTGCCAGCAGCTTATGGGACAATTTTGATCCCCTCCACTTT. This codes for CASSLWDNFDPLHF.

The rearrangement joins TRBV5-5 to TRBJ1-4; tentatively, D is TRBD1 (5 bases). The CDR3 covers 14 residues. V lost 3 bases and J 8 bases, leaving 14 bases between the germline ends. The germline gives CDR1 SGHKS, CDR2 YYEKEE (reference sequence). CDR3 nucleotide sequence: TGTGCCAGCAGCTCGGGACTCCATGACGAAAAACTGTTTTTT. Its protein is CASSSGLHDEKLFF.

This clone is a singleton in its sample. The V call is TRBV7-9, the J call TRBJ1-4; D gene ambiguous. Per germline, CDR1 SEHNR and CDR2 FQNEAQ (reference sequence). The CDR3 is 15 residues long. The V end was cut by 5 bases, the J end by 6 bases, with 16 bases between. The CDR3 loop reads CASSPTSAGHEKLFF. CDR3 DNA sequence: TGTGCCAGCAGCCCGACTAGTGCAGGACATGAAAAACTGTTTTTT.

This clone was seen more than once but under ten times. The V gene is TRBV1, the J gene TRBJ2-5; the DNA was not compared with TRBD2, the D call given in the table. TRBV1 is designated a pseudogene. There are 14 residues in the CDR3. The CDR3 is CTSSLASGWETQYF. CDR3 sequence (DNA): TGCACCAGCAGCCTAGCTAGCGGGTGGGAGACCCAGTACTTC.

V usage is TRBV12-5 and J usage is TRBJ1-1, with 8 bases matching TRBD1. The trim removed 2 bases at V and 0 bases at J, leaving 8 bases unmatched. There are 17 residues in the CDR3. The germline CDR1 and CDR2 sequences are LGHNT and FRNRAP. The CDR3 spells CASGLLRTGYLNTEAFF. CDR3 DNA: TGTGCTAGTGGTTTGCTCCGGACAGGGTACCTGAACACTGAAGCTTTCTTT.

The rearrangement joins TRBV7-9 to TRBJ2-5, with D possibly being TRBD1 (6 bases). CDR3 length: 14 residues. Trimming removed 5 bases at V and 1 base at J, with 11 bases between. Germline assignment: CDR1 SEHNR and CDR2 FQNEAQ (reference sequence). The CDR3 is CASSRRQVQETQYF. The CDR3 bases are TGTGCCAGCAGCCGCAGACAGGTCCAAGAGACCCAGTACTTC.

A word on this clone: At one end, the junction sequence differs from germline, possibly due to a read error. The chain joins TRBV2 to TRBJ2-3, with TRBD1 identical over 7 bases. This CDR3 comprises 14 residues. Germline CDR1 reads SNHLY; CDR2 reads FYNNEI. The CDR3 bases are TGTGCCAGCCGGACAGGACGCGTCACAGGTACGCAGTATTTT. The encoded protein is CASRTGRVTGTQYF. Full variable domain (remainder filled in from reference TRBV2 and TRBJ2-3): EPEVTQTPSHQVTQMGQEVILRCVPISNHLYFYWYRQILGQKVEFLVSFYNNEISEKSEIFDDQFSVERPDGSNFTLKIRSTKLEDSAMYFCASRTGRVTGTQYFGPGTRLTVL.

The gene calls are TRBV5-4 and TRBJ2-1, with 8 bases fitting TRBD2. The CDR3 has 14 residues. With V trimmed by 2 bases and J by 7 bases, 5 bases remained unmatched. Germline CDR1 reads SGHNT; CDR2 reads YYREEE (reference sequence). In DNA form, the CDR3 reads TGTGCCAGCAGCTTCCCGGGGGGGCCTAATGAGCAGTTCTTC. Protein product: CASSFPGGPNEQFF.

The chain carries TRBV10-3 and TRBJ2-7; 8 positions agree with TRBD2. Germline loops: CDR1 ENHRY, CDR2 SYGVKD. CDR3 size: 14 residues. The V and J ends lost 6 bases and 3 bases, in that order; junction bases with no gene match: 7. The CDR3 bases are TGTGCCATCAGGGCCTCAGCGGGAGTCTACGAGCAGTACTTC. This sequence encodes CAIRASAGVYEQYF.

This clone was seen just once. V is TRBV9 and J is TRBJ1-6; D uncertain. This CDR3 spans 15 amino acids. Per germline, CDR1 SGDLS and CDR2 YYNGEE. Trimming pared 0 bases from V and 0 bases from J, leaving 4 bases between. The CDR3 DNA is TGTGCCAGCAGCGTAGCTAGCTCCTATAATTCACCCCTCCACTTT. Translating gives CASSVASSYNSPLHF.

This rearrangement joins TRBV10-3 to TRBJ2-3; D is perhaps TRBD2 (5 bases). Germline V gives CDR1 ENHRY, CDR2 SYGVKD. This CDR3 region has 16 residues. The V end was cut by 1 base, the J end by 0 bases, with 11 bases between. CDR3: CAISELKDSSTDTQYF. CDR3 bases: TGTGCCATCAGTGAGTTAAAGGACTCTAGCACAGATACGCAGTATTTT.

This clone was recorded once. This rearrangement joins TRBV13 to TRBJ1-1, with 7 bases identical to TRBD1. This CDR3 is built from 16 residues. Germline assignment: CDR1 PRHDT and CDR2 FYEKMQ (reference sequence). V lost 5 bases and J lost 1; bases outside the gene matches: 10. CDR3 sequence: CASSGDRATRNTEAFF. DNA of the CDR3: TGTGCCAGCAGCGGTGACAGGGCGACAAGGAACACTGAAGCTTTCTTT.